This T cell receptor (beta chain) was profiled in a study of T cell responses to AZD1222 COVID-19 vaccine. TCRdb's table, derived via immunoSEQ multiplex PCR, lists solely in-frame clones and lacks some. The repertoire includes over 110,000 clones, 85% to 95% of them detected once, and around 12% sits in the top ten. Concerning this clone itself: What it binds is unknown.

Germline lookup yields CDR1 SGHTA and CDR2 FQGNSA. CDR3 length: 16 amino acids. V lost 7 bases to trimming and J lost 6 bases; unmatched junction nucleotides: 12. Overall study results and limits: Among spike-specific TCRs, nearly half reportedly target unmutated variant regions.

The clonotype originates from an adult who had recovered from COVID-19. Sequencing used peripheral blood, obtained after recovery from COVID-19. V gene TRBV7-2 combines with J gene TRBJ2-3, with 11 bases fitting TRBD2. The CDR3 DNA is TGTGCCAGCAACGAAGTAGCGGGAGGGCCCCCCGATACGCAGTATTTT. Translated: CASNEVAGGPPDTQYF.